The 25 T cell receptor beta chains below come from one sample, sequenced in a study of blood T cell repertoires in COVID-19 (dated by TCRdb to the early 2020s). The receptor library was made with the immunoSEQ multiplex PCR assay. TCRdb limited this immuneACCESS table to in-frame rearrangements with V and J called. A share of clones is missing; checked studies link under half to unresolved V genes, and the rest is unexplained. This sample has over 150,000 clones in its table, and approximately 85% of those were observed once. The top ten hold 0.63% of the sample. Sequencing input: peripheral blood. The receptors stem from a man in his sixties with COVID-19, enrolled during active disease.

The CDR3 region has the DNA TGTGCCAGCAGCTCGGCCGGGGGAAACTATGGCTACACCTTC. It codes for CASSSAGGNYGYTF. The rearrangement uses TRBV7-8 and TRBJ1-2; a possible D gene is TRBD1 (5 bases). CDR3 length: 14 amino acids. Germline CDR1 and CDR2: SGHVS and FQNEAQ. V lost 4 bases, J lost 2 bases, and 11 bases lay in between.

The chain links TRBV6-5 to TRBJ1-4, with 7 bases that match TRBD1. Germline V CDR1 and CDR2: MNHEY, SVGAGI. Trimming took 6 bases from V and 5 from J; bases not matched to a gene: 9. The CDR3 sequence is 15 residues long. CDR3 in DNA: TGTGCCAGCAGCACGATACAGGGGCGAAATGAAAAACTGTTTTTT. This encodes CASSTIQGRNEKLFF.

The chain is built from TRBV5-8 and TRBJ1-6; no definite D call. Germline CDR1 reads SGHTS; CDR2 reads YDEGEE. This CDR3 is built from 17 residues. V lost 0 bases to trimming and J lost 1 base, with 11 bases between them. As DNA, the CDR3 is TGTGCCAGCAGCTTGGTCGAGGGTGGATCCTATAATTCACCCCTCCACTTT. Residues: CASSLVEGGSYNSPLHF.

This clone was seen a few times. Other DNA sequences in the same sample also yield this CDR3. V is TRBV6-6 and J is TRBJ2-7; the D is unclear. The CDR3 contains 13 residues. Germline V gives CDR1 MNHNY, CDR2 SVGAGI (reference sequence). Trimming left V 4 bases short and J 1 base short, with 8 bases between. Here the CDR3 reads CASSSTNSYEQYF. CDR3 nucleotides: TGTGCCAGCAGTTCAACAAATTCCTACGAGCAGTACTTC.

Turning to this clone: Its ends do not fully match the called genes, so a read error is possible. The chain carries TRBV4-2 and TRBJ1-1; 9 nucleotides line up with TRBD1. The CDR3 has 15 amino acids. CDR1 is LGHNA, CDR2 YNFKEQ, per germline. CDR3 protein: CASSQGGTGNSEAFF. CDR3 DNA sequence: TGTGCCAGCAGCCAAGGGGGGACAGGGAACTCTGAAGCTTTCTTT.

The chain uses TRBV7-2 and TRBJ2-1; 16 positions match TRBD2. The V gene end was trimmed by 1 base and the J gene end by 6 bases; junction bases not matched to a gene: 9. Germline values: CDR1 SGHTA, CDR2 FQGNSA. The CDR3 loop spans 19 amino acids. CDR3 nucleotides: TGTGCCAGCAGCTTAGTAGGGACTAGCGGGGGGGCCTCCGGCAATGAGCAGTTCTTC. The encoded protein is CASSLVGTSGGASGNEQFF.

This chain uses TRBV14 with TRBJ1-6, with D tentatively TRBD1 (6 bases). The CDR3 is 15 amino acids. V was shortened by 6 bases and J by 7 bases, with 16 bases between the two germline ends. CDR1 SGHDN and CDR2 FVKESK come from the germline V gene. The CDR3 sequence is CASSYSQGRNSPLHF. The CDR3 nucleotides read TGTGCCAGCAGTTACAGTCAGGGGCGGAATTCACCCCTCCACTTT. The full variable domain, rest sourced from reference TRBV14 and TRBJ1-6, is EAGVTQFPSHSVIEKGQTVTLRCDPISGHDNLYWYRRVMGKEIKFLLHFVKESKQDESGMPNNRFLAERTGGTYSTLKVQPAELEDSGVYFCASSYSQGRNSPLHFGNGTRLTVT.

The V gene is TRBV7-2, the J gene TRBJ1-1; a weak D match, TRBD1 (6 bases). This CDR3 contains 13 residues. Germline V gene data show CDR1 as SGHTA and CDR2 as FQGNSA. The V gene lost 7 bases and the J gene lost 5 bases, with 14 bases spanning the gap. CDR3 nucleotide sequence: TGTGCCAGCATCAACAGGGTGAGGACTGAAGCTTTCTTT. The encoded protein is CASINRVRTEAFF.

This chain joins TRBV5-8 and TRBJ2-1; 11 nucleotides align to TRBD2. This CDR3 region has 20 residues. Unmatched junction bases numbered 16, after V lost 5 bases and J lost 0 bases. Germline V lookup: CDR1 SGHTS, CDR2 YDEGEE. The CDR3 region has the DNA TGTGCCAGCAGTTTTTTGGGCTCCGGGACTAGCGGAAGCTCCTACAATGAGCAGTTCTTC. Translated, it gives CASSFLGSGTSGSSYNEQFF.

The chain uses TRBV5-4 and TRBJ1-2; 7 bases line up with TRBD1. Germline-derived CDR1 and CDR2 are SGHNT and YYREEE (reference sequence). Germline trimming cut 0 bases from V and 2 bases from J; bases unmatched to any gene: 1. The CDR3 spans 14 residues. CDR3 DNA sequence: TGTGCCAGCAGCTTGGGGGACAGCAACTATGGCTACACCTTC. Translating it yields CASSLGDSNYGYTF.

The chain carries TRBV7-9 and TRBJ1-1, with TRBD1 matching 10 bases. There are 15 residues in the CDR3. V shed 5 bases and J 6 bases; nucleotides not matched to a gene: 9. The V gene's germline CDR1 is SEHNR and CDR2 FQNEAQ (reference sequence). This CDR3 is CASSPPGQGTAEAFF. In nucleotides, the CDR3 is TGTGCCAGCAGCCCGCCGGGACAGGGGACGGCTGAAGCTTTCTTT.

The chain recombines TRBV4-3 with TRBJ2-1, with 11 bases that match TRBD2. There are 17 residues in the CDR3. Germline values: CDR1 LGHNA, CDR2 YSLEER. The V segment lost 1 base and the J segment 10 bases; nucleotides outside the gene matches: 12. The CDR3 DNA is TGCGCCAGCAGCCAAGGACCCGGACTAGCGGGCCTCGGCGAGCAGTTCTTC. It yields the protein CASSQGPGLAGLGEQFF.

This clone was seen a few times. The V and J genes are TRBV4-3 and TRBJ1-1; the D is unclear. Per the germline V gene, CDR1 is LGHNA and CDR2 is YSLEER. The V gene lost 0 bases and the J gene lost 1 base, with 9 bases spanning the gap. CDR3 length equals 15 residues. The CDR3 sequence is CASSQEEGTNTEAFF. CDR3 bases: TGCGCCAGCAGCCAAGAGGAGGGAACGAACACTGAAGCTTTCTTT.

This chain uses TRBV24-1 with TRBJ2-7; D is ambiguous. The ends were cut back, 5 bases at V and 5 bases at J, with 6 bases in the middle. CDR1 and CDR2 (germline): KGHDR, SFDVKD. The CDR3 runs 11 residues. The CDR3 loop reads CATSVPNEQYF. As DNA, the CDR3 is TGTGCCACCAGTGTCCCCAACGAGCAGTACTTC.

The chain links TRBV19 to TRBJ1-1, with unresolved D. V was shortened by 0 bases and J by 4 bases, with 9 bases between the two germline ends. Germline CDR1 LNHDA, CDR2 SQIVND (reference sequence). This CDR3 contains 14 residues. The DNA of the CDR3 is TGTGCCAGTAGTATAGATCACCCGAGCACTGAAGCTTTCTTT. Amino acids: CASSIDHPSTEAFF.

V usage is TRBV6-5 and J usage is TRBJ1-1, with D maybe TRBD1 (5 bases). CDR1 is MNHEY and CDR2 is SVGAGI in the germline V gene. This CDR3 is built from 15 residues. The V gene lost 6 bases and the J gene lost 7 bases, with 21 bases spanning the gap. CDR3 amino acids: CASRKGREGRIEAFF. CDR3 nucleotide sequence: TGTGCCAGCAGGAAGGGCAGGGAAGGCCGGATTGAAGCTTTCTTT.

This rearrangement joins TRBV18 to TRBJ1-1, with 9 nucleotides matching TRBD1. Germline V lookup: CDR1 KGHSH, CDR2 LQKENI. J lost 5 bases, V lost 6 bases, and 4 bases had no gene match. The CDR3 sequence is 13 residues long. CDR3 region: CASSGTGITEAFF. In nucleotides, the CDR3 is TGTGCCAGCTCCGGGACAGGGATAACTGAAGCTTTCTTT. Looking up the rest from reference TRBV18 and TRBJ1-1 gives the full variable domain: NAGVMQNPRHLVRRRGQEARLRCSPMKGHSHVYWYRQLPEEGLKFMVYLQKENIIDESGMPKERFSAEFPKEGPSILRIQQVVRGDSAAYFCASSGTGITEAFFGQGTRLTVV.

The gene calls are TRBV27 and TRBJ1-6; D gene uncertain. This CDR3 is 15 amino acids long. V was shortened by 7 bases and J by 7 bases, with 17 bases between the two germline ends. Germline CDR1 is MNHEY and CDR2 is SMNVEV (reference sequence). Here the CDR3 DNA reads TGTGCCAGCAAACCCCAAGCCCTCCTCAATTCACCCCTCCACTTT. Translating it yields CASKPQALLNSPLHF.

This rearrangement joins TRBV7-2 to TRBJ2-6, with a possible D match to TRBD1 (5 bases). Germline V CDR1 and CDR2: SGHTA, FQGNSA. There are 15 residues in the CDR3. The V gene lost 5 bases and the J gene lost 2 bases, with 10 bases spanning the gap. For the CDR3, the DNA is TGTGCCAGCAGCCCAGGGAATGCTGGGGCCAACGTCCTGACTTTC. Residues: CASSPGNAGANVLTF.

V is TRBV11-3 and J is TRBJ1-2, with a tentative D call TRBD1 (5 bases). The CDR3 runs 12 residues. The V and J ends lost 3 bases and 6 bases respectively, with 8 bases between them. CDR1 is SGHNT and CDR2 is YENEEA in the germline V gene. This CDR3 reads CASSFQGNGYTF. CDR3 in DNA: TGTGCCAGCAGCTTTCAGGGTAATGGCTACACCTTC. Based on the CDR3 plus reference TRBV11-3 and TRBJ1-2, the full variable domain is EAGVVQSPRYKIIEKKQPVAFWCNPISGHNTLYWYLQNLGQGPELLIRYENEEAVDDSQLPKDRFSAERLKGVDSTLKIQPAELGDSAVYLCASSFQGNGYTFGSGTRLTVV.

The chain joins TRBV19 to TRBJ2-1; a weak D match, TRBD2 (5 bases). CDR1 and CDR2 (germline): LNHDA, SQIVND (reference sequence). Trimming left V 4 bases short and J 5 bases short, with 9 bases between. This CDR3 contains 13 residues. Here the CDR3 reads CASSTTRNNEQFF. The CDR3 DNA reads as TGTGCCAGTAGTACTACTAGAAACAATGAGCAGTTCTTC.

The chain links TRBV11-2 to TRBJ1-6, with 7 bases identical to TRBD1. This CDR3 has 15 amino acids. After removal of 4 bases from V and 9 bases from J, the junction contained 9 bases not matched to a gene. Germline values: CDR1 SGHAT, CDR2 FQNNGV. The CDR3 is CASSSLDRVGSPLHF. CDR3 bases: TGTGCCAGCAGCTCGCTCGACAGGGTGGGTTCACCCCTCCACTTT.

V and J are TRBV6-4 and TRBJ2-2; the D is unclear. Trimming cost V 5 bases and J 7 bases, with 11 bases left between them. In germline, CDR1 is MRHNA, CDR2 SNTAGT. The CDR3 is made up of 13 amino acids. The CDR3 bases are TGTGCCAGCAGTCCGCAGGCAGGCGGGGAGCTGTTTTTT. The encoded protein is CASSPQAGGELFF.

About this clone: One junction end disagrees with the germline gene, perhaps due to a read error. The chain has TRBV7-7 and TRBJ2-5, with 7 bases identical to TRBD2. The CDR3 runs to 16 residues. CDR1 SSHAT and CDR2 FNYEAQ come from the germline V gene (reference sequence). This chain's CDR3 is CASSPNTGGGGETQYF. In DNA form, the CDR3 reads TGTGCTAGCAGCCCCAATACTGGGGGGGGAGGAGAGACCCAGTACTTC.

V and J are TRBV19 and TRBJ2-5, with D possibly TRBD2 on 5 matching bases. The CDR3 spans 14 residues. Per the germline V gene, CDR1 is LNHDA and CDR2 is SQIVND (reference sequence). V lost 5 bases and J lost 5, with 15 bases in between. DNA of the CDR3: TGTGCCAGTAGTCCTCGGACTTCCCGGGAGACCCAGTACTTC. It yields the protein CASSPRTSRETQYF. Together with reference TRBV19 and TRBJ2-5, the CDR3 gives the full variable domain: DGGITQSPKYLFRKEGQNVTLSCEQNLNHDAMYWYRQDPGQGLRLIYYSQIVNDFQKGDIAEGYSVSREKKESFPLTVTSAQKNPTAFYLCASSPRTSRETQYFGPGTRLLVL.